This T cell receptor (beta chain) was recovered during a study of cytomegalovirus exposure and HLA in healthy donors. The ends lost 6 bases at V and 5 bases at J; junction bases unmatched: 6. Germline V gives CDR1 KGHSH, CDR2 LQKENI. This CDR3 region has 15 residues. Primers for the PCR totalled 60 Vbeta and 13 Jbeta. The table came from immunoSEQ multiplex PCR; TCRdb's copy has only in-frame clones and leaves some out. The sample contains 150,000 to 200,000 clones, 80% to 90% of which appear only once. This TCR was sampled from a man between 45 and 60 years old in good health and CMV-seropositive. The specimen sequenced was PBMCs. This chain links TRBV18 with TRBJ1-4, with 10 nucleotides matching TRBD1. CDR3 DNA sequence: TGTGCCAGCTCTGCGACGGACAGGGGGAATGAAAAACTGTTTTTT. Translated, it gives CASSATDRGNEKLFF.